The 14 T cell receptor beta chains presented below share a single source sample, sequenced in a study of cytomegalovirus exposure and HLA in healthy donors. Produced via immunoSEQ multiplex PCR; TCRdb's table is partial and in-frame only. The data show roughly 120,000 clones, around nine tenths seen once. The specimen was PBMCs. All receptors derive from a man aged 18 to 35 in good health and CMV-seropositive.

The chain employs TRBV5-1 and TRBJ1-3; D uncertain. V lost 0 bases, J lost 0 bases, and 7 bases lay in between. CDR1 SGHRS and CDR2 YFSETQ come from the germline V gene. This CDR3 contains 15 residues. CDR3 amino acids: CASSLEPSSGNTIYF. The CDR3 bases are TGCGCCAGCAGCTTGGAACCTAGCTCTGGAAACACCATATATTTT. Supplemented by reference TRBV5-1 and TRBJ1-3, the full variable domain reads KAGVTQTPRYLIKTRGQQVTLSCSPISGHRSVSWYQQTPGQGLQFLFEYFSETQRNKGNFPGRFSGRQFSNSRSEMNVSTLELGDSALYLCASSLEPSSGNTIYFGEGSWLTVV.

For the CDR3, the DNA is TGTGCCAGCAGCCAAGAGAGCAGGCAAGAGACCCAGTACTTC. The encoded protein is CASSQESRQETQYF. This chain joins TRBV4-2 and TRBJ2-5; no clear D gene. The length of the CDR3 is 14 residues. Germline V CDR1 and CDR2: LGHNA, YNFKEQ. Trimming removed 0 bases from V and 2 bases from J, with 7 bases in between.

The chain is built from TRBV5-1 and TRBJ1-6, with 9 bases lining up with TRBD1. This CDR3 is built from 17 residues. Germline CDR1 SGHRS, CDR2 YFSETQ. The junction had 4 bases not matched to a gene; V was cut back by 0 bases and J by 3 bases. The CDR3 reads CASSLAPGQGYNSPLHF. The CDR3 DNA reads as TGCGCCAGCAGCTTGGCCCCGGGACAGGGCTATAATTCACCCCTCCACTTT.

The rearrangement uses TRBV19 and TRBJ1-3, with 8 bases identical to TRBD1. V lost 11 bases to trimming and J lost 2 bases; unmatched junction nucleotides: 14. The germline V gene has CDR1 LNHDA and CDR2 SQIVND (reference sequence). The CDR3 has 16 residues. The CDR3: CAGKVQGVGAGNTIYF. As DNA, the CDR3 is TGTGCCGGGAAAGTACAGGGGGTCGGAGCTGGAAACACCATATATTTT.

The chain links TRBV5-6 to TRBJ1-2; D is possibly TRBD1 (6 bases). The CDR3 consists of 13 residues. V lost 6 bases, J lost 1 base, and 10 bases lay in between. Germline CDR1 is SGHDT and CDR2 is YYEEEE. The CDR3 DNA reads as TGTGCCAGCAAAGAAGGGGGTAACTATGGCTACACCTTC. This gives the protein CASKEGGNYGYTF.

This chain connects TRBV4-3 to TRBJ2-2; no clear D gene. CDR1 is LGHNA, CDR2 YSLEER, per germline. V lost 0 bases and J 1 base, leaving 6 bases between the germline ends. The CDR3 totals 15 residues. CDR3 coding DNA: TGCGCCAGCAGCCAAGAAGTTAGGAACACCGGGGAGCTGTTTTTT. Its protein product is CASSQEVRNTGELFF.

J is TRBJ2-1 and V is TRBV5-1; the match to TRBD2 covers 12 bases. This CDR3 contains 17 residues. V lost 2 bases and J lost 7; bases outside the gene matches: 10. Germline lookup yields CDR1 SGHRS and CDR2 YFSETQ. The CDR3 reads CASSFPLAGGLSNEQFF. The CDR3 DNA reads TGCGCCAGCAGCTTCCCCCTAGCGGGGGGGCTCAGTAATGAGCAGTTCTTC.

This clone was recorded only once. The chain employs TRBV10-1 and TRBJ2-1; the D gene is possibly TRBD2 (5 bases). Trimming left V 6 bases short and J 0 bases short, with 12 bases between. This CDR3 is 15 amino acids long. CDR1 and CDR2 (germline): WNHNN, SYGVQD (reference sequence). The CDR3 region is CASSYGVSSYNEQFF. The CDR3 nucleotides are TGCGCCAGCAGCTACGGGGTGAGCTCCTACAATGAGCAGTTCTTC.

The chain employs TRBV7-9 and TRBJ2-3; 10 positions agree with TRBD1. This CDR3 comprises 18 residues. J lost 4 bases, V lost 5 bases, and 15 bases had no gene match. Germline-derived CDR1 and CDR2 are SEHNR and FQNEAQ (reference sequence). The CDR3 nucleotides are TGTGCCAGCAGCGACCGGGACAGGGGCCCGGGAGTCGCAGATACGCAGTATTTT. It specifies CASSDRDRGPGVADTQYF.

V usage is TRBV6-1 and J usage is TRBJ1-2; D is uncertain. This CDR3 has 12 amino acids. The V gene's germline CDR1 is MNHNS and CDR2 SASEGT. With 5 bases removed from V and 7 bases from J, the gap between germline ends came to 11 bases. The DNA for the CDR3 is TGTGCCAGCAGTCCCTCCGCGAGTGGCTACACCTTC. It yields the protein CASSPSASGYTF.

The table lists this clone with a few counts. The chain uses TRBV11-2 and TRBJ2-7, with D unclear. Germline V lookup: CDR1 SGHAT, CDR2 FQNNGV. This CDR3 comprises 14 residues. Trimming stripped 6 bases from V and 2 bases from J, with 14 bases between. The CDR3 nucleotides are TGTGCCAGCAGTAGAGATTACCAAGCCTACGAGCAGTACTTC. Its protein is CASSRDYQAYEQYF.

This rearrangement joins TRBV30 to TRBJ1-1, with a tentative D call TRBD1 (5 bases). CDR1 and CDR2 (germline): GTSNPN, SVGIG (reference sequence). The CDR3 extends over 12 amino acids. V was shortened by 2 bases and J by 8 bases, with 12 bases between the two germline ends. CDR3 nucleotide sequence: TGTGCCTGGAGTTGGGGGGGGAGAGAAGCTTTCTTT. Amino acid sequence: CAWSWGGREAFF. The complete variable domain, with remaining parts taken from reference TRBV30 and TRBJ1-1, reads SQTIHQWPATLVQPVGSPLSLECTVEGTSNPNLYWYRQAAGRGLQLLFYSVGIGQISSEVPQNLSASRPQDRQFILSSKKLLLSDSGFYLCAWSWGGREAFFGQGTRLTVV.

This chain links TRBV29-1 with TRBJ2-2; D not resolved. CDR3 length equals 13 residues. V lost 6 bases to trimming and J lost 8 bases, with 16 bases between them. CDR1 is SQVTM, CDR2 ANQGSEA, per germline. CDR3 protein: CSVGTGSRGELFF. CDR3 nucleotide sequence: TGCAGCGTCGGAACCGGGTCCCGGGGGGAGCTGTTTTTT.

V is TRBV19 and J is TRBJ2-5, with TRBD2 matching 8 bases. The CDR3 consists of 16 residues. The junction had 14 bases not matched to a gene; V was cut back by 6 bases and J by 5 bases. Germline V CDR1 and CDR2: LNHDA, SQIVND (reference sequence). The CDR3 region has the DNA TGTGCCAGTAGGAGGACCACTAGCGGATTTGGGGAGACCCAGTACTTC. Its translation: CASRRTTSGFGETQYF. Full variable domain (missing parts from reference TRBV19 and TRBJ2-5): DGGITQSPKYLFRKEGQNVTLSCEQNLNHDAMYWYRQDPGQGLRLIYYSQIVNDFQKGDIAEGYSVSREKKESFPLTVTSAQKNPTAFYLCASRRTTSGFGETQYFGPGTRLLVL.